This T cell receptor beta chain appears in the sequencing data of a study of cytomegalovirus exposure and HLA in healthy donors. Measured with immunoSEQ multiplex PCR; TCRdb has only the in-frame clones, and not every one. The repertoire holds 200,000 or so clones, with approximately 80% as singletons. The CDR3 sequence is 14 residues long. The V gene lost 8 bases and the J gene lost 2 bases, with 15 bases spanning the gap. Germline V gives CDR1 LNHDA, CDR2 SQIVND (reference sequence). The sample holds many counts of this clone. This receptor was identified in a man between 18 and 35 years old in good health and CMV-seropositive. The chain has TRBV19 and TRBJ2-5; the D gene is possibly TRBD1 (6 bases). Input material: PBMCs. CDR3 nucleotide sequence: TGTGCCAGTCAACCACAGGGCGAACAAGAGACCCAGTACTTC. Translating it yields CASQPQGEQETQYF.